These T cell receptor beta chains were read from a single sample in a study of blood T cell repertoires in COVID-19. Repertoires were generated with immunoSEQ multiplex PCR, while TCRdb's copy carries only in-frame clones and drops some. The sample records 70,000 to 95,000 clones, roughly 88% being singletons. The sample taken for sequencing was peripheral blood. These receptors all come from a man between 65 and 85 years old with acute or convalescent COVID-19. CDR3s include the opening cysteine and the closing phenylalanine or tryptophan. The order of the fields is CDR3 length, J gene, V gene, clone size, D gene, CDR3 protein, CDR3 DNA. The D gene is left open where the match is weak. Clone size is stated in some rows and not others, as once, few, many or a class when expanded.

len: 15
j_gene: TRBJ2-7
v_gene: TRBV7-2
abundance: .
d_gene: TRBD1
CDR3aa: CASSLDPQGAREQYF
CDR3nt: TGTGCCAGCAGCTTAGATCCCCAGGGGGCGCGGGAGCAGTACTTC

len: 14
j_gene: TRBJ2-3
v_gene: TRBV28
abundance: few
d_gene: TRBD1
CDR3aa: CASSLWRGPDTQYF
CDR3nt: TGTGCCAGCAGTTTATGGAGGGGGCCAGATACGCAGTATTTT

len: 14
j_gene: TRBJ2-2
v_gene: TRBV11-2
abundance: .
d_gene: .
CDR3aa: CASSSGANTGELFF
CDR3nt: TGTGCCAGCAGTAGCGGCGCGAACACCGGGGAGCTGTTTTTT

len: 15
j_gene: TRBJ1-2
v_gene: TRBV5-1
abundance: few
d_gene: TRBD1
CDR3aa: CASSPPGQGAYGYTF
CDR3nt: TGCGCCAGCAGCCCGCCGGGACAGGGGGCCTATGGCTACACCTTC

len: 12
j_gene: TRBJ1-4
v_gene: TRBV12-3/TRBV12-4
abundance: .
d_gene: TRBD1
CDR3aa: CASSSGGEKLFF
CDR3nt: TGTGCCAGCAGTTCAGGGGGTGAAAAACTGTTTTTT

len: 18
j_gene: TRBJ1-5
v_gene: TRBV6-1
abundance: .
d_gene: TRBD1
CDR3aa: CASSAPGQGLYSNQPQHF
CDR3nt: TGTGCCAGCAGTGCCCCTGGACAGGGACTATATAGCAATCAGCCCCAGCATTTT

len: 15
j_gene: TRBJ2-1
v_gene: TRBV24-1
abundance: .
d_gene: TRBD2
CDR3aa: CASSVGTSAYNEQFF
CDR3nt: TGTGCCTCATCTGTAGGGACTAGCGCTTACAATGAGCAGTTCTTC

len: 15
j_gene: TRBJ2-2
v_gene: TRBV2
abundance: .
d_gene: .
CDR3aa: CASSEAGSGTGELFF
CDR3nt: TGTGCCAGCAGTGAAGCCGGGAGTGGCACCGGGGAGCTGTTTTTT

len: 15
j_gene: TRBJ1-4
v_gene: TRBV4-3
abundance: .
d_gene: .
CDR3aa: CASSQEPSGFEKLFF
CDR3nt: TGCGCCAGCAGCCAAGAGCCGTCGGGTTTCGAAAAACTGTTTTTT

len: 15
j_gene: TRBJ1-4
v_gene: TRBV5-1
abundance: .
d_gene: TRBD1
CDR3aa: CASSQTGGESEKLFF
CDR3nt: TGCGCCAGCAGCCAAACAGGGGGAGAGAGTGAAAAACTGTTTTTT

len: 13
j_gene: TRBJ2-5
v_gene: TRBV5-1
abundance: .
d_gene: .
CDR3aa: CASSLDLASLVDF
CDR3nt: TGCGCCAGCAGCTTGGACCTAGCTTCACTCGTAGACTTC

len: 13
j_gene: TRBJ1-1
v_gene: TRBV18
abundance: once
d_gene: .
CDR3aa: CASSPPLNTEAFF
CDR3nt: TGTGCCAGCTCACCACCCTTGAACACTGAAGCTTTCTTT

len: 11
j_gene: TRBJ2-1
v_gene: TRBV9
abundance: .
d_gene: .
CDR3aa: CASSLNNEQFF
CDR3nt: TGTGCCAGCAGCTTAAACAATGAGCAGTTCTTC

len: 14
j_gene: TRBJ1-5
v_gene: TRBV12-1
abundance: .
d_gene: .
CDR3aa: CASSWDRGDQPQHF
CDR3nt: TGTGCCAGCAGCTGGGACAGGGGAGATCAGCCCCAGCATTTT

len: 13
j_gene: TRBJ1-1
v_gene: TRBV12-3/TRBV12-4
abundance: .
d_gene: .
CDR3aa: CASSFGGQTEAFF
CDR3nt: TGTGCCAGCAGTTTTGGCGGGCAGACTGAAGCTTTCTTT

len: 14
j_gene: TRBJ2-3
v_gene: TRBV5-1
abundance: .
d_gene: .
CDR3aa: CASSLRPGPDTQYF
CDR3nt: TGCGCCAGCAGCTTGCGGCCAGGGCCAGATACGCAGTATTTT

len: 16
j_gene: TRBJ1-6
v_gene: TRBV27
abundance: .
d_gene: TRBD1
CDR3aa: CASRITGARGHSPLHF
CDR3nt: TGTGCCAGCAGAATCACAGGGGCGAGGGGTCATTCACCCCTCCACTTT

len: 18
j_gene: TRBJ2-3
v_gene: TRBV18
abundance: .
d_gene: TRBD1
CDR3aa: CASSPYTLGTGGSDTQYF
CDR3nt: TGTGCCAGCTCACCATACACGCTAGGGACAGGAGGATCAGATACGCAGTATTTT

len: 15
j_gene: TRBJ2-2
v_gene: TRBV2
abundance: once
d_gene: TRBD2
CDR3aa: CASSRLAGGTGELFF
CDR3nt: TGTGCCAGCAGTAGGCTAGCGGGGGGTACCGGGGAGCTGTTTTTT

len: 15
j_gene: TRBJ1-6
v_gene: TRBV27
abundance: few
d_gene: .
CDR3aa: CASSSRSLGLSPLHF
CDR3nt: TGTGCCAGCAGTTCTCGGTCCCTCGGACTTTCACCCCTCCACTTT

len: 15
j_gene: TRBJ1-6
v_gene: TRBV11-2
abundance: .
d_gene: TRBD1
CDR3aa: CASSTRPGQNSPLHF
CDR3nt: TGTGCCAGCAGCACGAGGCCGGGACAGAATTCACCCCTCCACTTT

len: 14
j_gene: TRBJ2-1
v_gene: TRBV19
abundance: .
d_gene: TRBD1
CDR3aa: CASKAGQGFNEQFF
CDR3nt: TGTGCCAGTAAGGCGGGACAGGGGTTCAATGAGCAGTTCTTC